Only a few counts were recorded for the clone carrying this T cell receptor (beta chain). Its antigen remains unknown. One junction end disagrees with the germline gene, perhaps due to a read error. The CDR3 has 16 amino acids. Germline CDR1 and CDR2: MNHEY and SMNVEV (reference sequence). The entry originates in a study of T-cell reconstitution after alpha-beta-depleted transplantation in children. Broader study findings: In patients about two months after transplant, alpha-beta T cells reportedly arose from several hundred expanded graft clones. Newly produced T cells mostly accounted for T-cell counts and diversity one year post-transplant. High day-60 TCRbeta diversity in some patients came from surviving recipient T cells and thymic progenitors.

The TCRbeta library incorporated unique molecular identifiers. TCRdb ran MiXCR on the PCR reads and lists one entry per CDR3 protein. This sample has around 270,000 distinct CDR3 sequences, with almost 8% found just once. This rearrangement joins TRBV27 to TRBJ1-4; D is possibly TRBD1 (5 bases). The sequence came from a female patient aged 2-9 years who had a stem cell transplant for Fanconi anemia, so the T cells may come from the graft donor. This sample comprised peripheral blood, obtained 360 days after TCRalphabeta/CD19-depleted stem cell transplant. The CDR3 DNA reads as TGTGCCAGCAGTTTCGCTACAGGCCTATATAATGAGAAACTGTTTTTT. Translation gives CASSFATGLYNEKLFF. Using reference TRBV27 and TRBJ1-4 for the parts outside the CDR3, the full variable domain is EAQVTQNPRYLITVTGKKLTVTCSQNMNHEYMSWYRQDPGLGLRQIYYSMNVEVTDKGDVPEGYKVSRKEKRNFPLILESPSPNQTSLYFCASSFATGLYNEKLFFGSGTQLSVL.